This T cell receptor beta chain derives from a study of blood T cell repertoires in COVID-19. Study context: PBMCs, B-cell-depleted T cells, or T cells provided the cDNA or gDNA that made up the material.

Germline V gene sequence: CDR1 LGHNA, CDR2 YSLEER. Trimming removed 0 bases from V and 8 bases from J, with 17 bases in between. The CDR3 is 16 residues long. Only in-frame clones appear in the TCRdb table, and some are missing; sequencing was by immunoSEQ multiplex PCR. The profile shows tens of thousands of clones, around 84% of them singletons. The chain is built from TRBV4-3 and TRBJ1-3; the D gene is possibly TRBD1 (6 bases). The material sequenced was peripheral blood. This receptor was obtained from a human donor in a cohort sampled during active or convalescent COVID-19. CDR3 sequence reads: CASSQDKAGAVHTIYF. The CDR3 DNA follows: TGCGCCAGCAGCCAAGATAAGGCAGGGGCAGTGCACACCATATATTTT.